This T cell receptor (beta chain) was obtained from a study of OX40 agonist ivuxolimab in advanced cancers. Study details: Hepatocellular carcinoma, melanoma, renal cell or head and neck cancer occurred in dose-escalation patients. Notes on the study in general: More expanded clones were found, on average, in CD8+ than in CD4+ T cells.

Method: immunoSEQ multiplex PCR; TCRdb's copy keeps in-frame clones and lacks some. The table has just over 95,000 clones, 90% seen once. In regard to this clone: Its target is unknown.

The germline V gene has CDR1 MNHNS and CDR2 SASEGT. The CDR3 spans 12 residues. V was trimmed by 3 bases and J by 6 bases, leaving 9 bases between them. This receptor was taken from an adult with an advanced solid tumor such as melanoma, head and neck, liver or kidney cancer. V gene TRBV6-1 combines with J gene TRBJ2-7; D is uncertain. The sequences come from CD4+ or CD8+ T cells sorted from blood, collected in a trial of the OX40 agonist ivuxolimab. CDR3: CASSENRSEQYF. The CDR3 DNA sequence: TGTGCCAGCAGTGAGAACCGATCCGAGCAGTACTTC.